The 21 T cell receptor beta chains in this list originate from one sample, sequenced in a study of blood T cells in healthy people across ages. A second PCR of about 7 to 12 cycles used a sample-barcoded 5' primer and a J-beta primer mix. TCRdb passed the 5' RACE reads through MiXCR, listing each CDR3 protein once. The profile shows hundreds of thousands of distinct CDR3 sequences, over 45% of them singletons. The sequencing input was blood. The receptors here all came from a woman aged 55-70 years in good health.

This clonotype has a handful of counts. This chain links TRBV27 with TRBJ2-7; possible D gene TRBD1, 5 bases. Looked up from germline, CDR1 is MNHEY and CDR2 is SMNVEV (reference sequence). The ends were cut back, 2 bases at V and 3 bases at J, with 14 bases in the middle. The CDR3 runs 15 residues. The chain's CDR3 is CASSLRGGAFYEQYF. Here the CDR3 DNA reads TGTGCCAGCAGTTTAAGGGGCGGAGCATTCTACGAGCAGTACTTC.

V usage is TRBV29-1 and J usage is TRBJ2-5; tentatively, D is TRBD1 or TRBD2 (6 bases each). TRBJ2-7 explains the end of the DNA better; the J call may be wrong. The length of the CDR3 is 13 residues. Germline CDR1 SQVTM, CDR2 ANQGSEA. The CDR3 loop reads CSGSGGSNYEQYF. The DNA for the CDR3 is TGCAGCGGCTCCGGGGGCTCCAACTACGAGCAGTACTTC.

This clonotype was seen only a few times. The chain combines TRBV20-1 with TRBJ2-5; a possible D gene is TRBD2 (6 bases). The CDR3 runs 14 residues. Per germline, CDR1 DFQATT and CDR2 SNEGSKA (reference sequence). The ends were cut back, 6 bases at V and 0 bases at J, with 14 bases in the middle. In nucleotides, the CDR3 is TGCAGTGCAGAGCGGAGGGCATACCAAGAGACCCAGTACTTC. Its protein product is CSAERRAYQETQYF.

The chain recombines TRBV4-2 with TRBJ1-4; 8 nucleotides agree with TRBD1. With V trimmed by 0 bases and J by 6 bases, 3 bases remained unmatched. The CDR3 extends over 15 amino acids. Germline values: CDR1 LGHNA, CDR2 YNFKEQ. The CDR3 loop reads CASSQETGGDEKLFF. CDR3 in DNA: TGTGCCAGCAGCCAAGAAACAGGGGGGGATGAAAAACTGTTTTTT.

The rearrangement links TRBV18 to TRBJ2-7; 14 nucleotides match TRBD2. This CDR3 region has 16 residues. CDR1 is KGHSH, CDR2 LQKENI, per germline. The V segment lost 3 bases and the J segment 6 bases; nucleotides outside the gene matches: 7. The CDR3 sequence is CASSPGLAGESAEQYF. For the CDR3, the DNA is TGTGCCAGCTCACCGGGACTAGCGGGAGAATCGGCCGAGCAGTACTTC.

This chain links TRBV5-4 with TRBJ2-3, with TRBD2 identical over 11 bases. Germline assignment: CDR1 SGHNT and CDR2 YYREEE (reference sequence). The ends lost 6 bases at V and 2 bases at J; junction bases unmatched: 14. The CDR3 loop spans 18 amino acids. CDR3 loop: CASTQTSGTQRPTDTQYF. As DNA, the CDR3 is TGTGCCAGCACCCAGACTAGCGGGACCCAGAGACCCACAGATACGCAGTATTTT.

The rearrangement joins TRBV24-1 to TRBJ2-6; 7 positions agree with TRBD1. J gave up 0 bases and V 3 bases, and 7 bases lay outside the gene matches. The germline CDR1 and CDR2 sequences are KGHDR and SFDVKD. The CDR3 consists of 18 residues. The CDR3: CATSDPHRDSSGANVLTF. CDR3 in DNA: TGTGCCACCAGTGATCCCCATCGGGACAGCTCTGGGGCCAACGTCCTGACTTTC.

V usage is TRBV7-3 and J usage is TRBJ2-1; TRBD2 matches at 15 bases. Germline CDR1 SGHTA, CDR2 FQGTGA. J gave up 7 bases and V 3 bases, and 7 bases lay outside the gene matches. This CDR3 comprises 17 residues. Written as DNA, the CDR3 is TGTGCCAGCAGCTTGGTCGCCGGGACTAGCGGGAGGAATGAGCAGTTCTTC. Translated: CASSLVAGTSGRNEQFF.

As for this clonotype: Germline is not matched at one junction end, which may reflect a read error. The chain uses TRBV15 and TRBJ1-1; 7 bases are shared with TRBD1. This CDR3 has 14 residues. From germline, CDR1 is LNHNV and CDR2 YYDKDF (reference sequence). This chain's CDR3 is CATSMGQIYTEAFF. In nucleotides, the CDR3 is TGTGCCACTAGCATGGGACAGATTTACACTGAAGCTTTCTTT.

This clonotype showed up just a few times. The V gene is TRBV5-1, the J gene TRBJ2-6, with no clear D. The CDR3 covers 16 residues. CDR1 is SGHRS and CDR2 is YFSETQ in the germline V gene. Deletions cut 0 bases from V and 0 bases from J, with 7 bases between. The CDR3 coding sequence is TGCGCCAGCAGCTTGGAACAGAGCTCTGGGGCCAACGTCCTGACTTTC. Translating gives CASSLEQSSGANVLTF.

The chain joins TRBV7-9 to TRBJ2-1; 9 bases fit TRBD1. This CDR3 has 15 amino acids. V was clipped by 2 bases and J by 8 bases; unmatched bases: 7. Germline values: CDR1 SEHNR, CDR2 FQNEAQ (reference sequence). The CDR3 here is CASSLWTGDRHEQFF. CDR3 sequence (DNA): TGTGCCAGCAGCTTATGGACAGGGGACCGGCATGAGCAGTTCTTC.

The chain employs TRBV6-6 and TRBJ2-7; a weak D match, TRBD2 (6 bases). The better agreement between TRBJ2-5 and the DNA end casts doubt on the J call. Germline values: CDR1 MNHNY, CDR2 SVGAGI (reference sequence). The CDR3 sequence is 14 residues long. CDR3 sequence (DNA): TGTGCCAGCAGATCTGGCGGAGGAGGGGAGACCCAGTACTTC. Protein sequence: CASRSGGGGETQYF.

This clonotype was detected ten times or more. The CDR3 DNA reads TGTGCCAGCAGCCAAGGCGGGGGGCGCCTCGGCAATGAGCAGTTCTTC. Its protein is CASSQGGGRLGNEQFF. The rearrangement joins TRBV14 to TRBJ2-1; 8 bases are a match to TRBD2. CDR3 length: 16 amino acids. CDR1 SGHDN and CDR2 FVKESK come from the germline V gene. The J segment lost 6 bases and the V segment lost 1 base, leaving 8 bases of the junction unmatched.

To note about this clonotype: This may stem from a read error, because a much larger clone lies one nucleotide away. CDR3 sequence reads: CTSSGLGASYNEQFF. CDR3 sequence (DNA): TGTACCAGCAGCGGCCTTGGCGCGTCCTACAATGAGCAGTTCTTC. The J gene is TRBJ2-1, the V gene TRBV9, with D possibly TRBD2 on 5 matching bases. This CDR3 is 15 amino acids long. Germline-derived CDR1 and CDR2 are SGDLS and YYNGEE.

The CDR3 loop reads CASSQVETGGQETQYF. The CDR3 DNA is TGTGCCAGCAGCCAAGTCGAGACGGGCGGTCAAGAGACCCAGTACTTC. The rearrangement joins TRBV4-2 to TRBJ2-5; D gene ambiguous. Germline V lookup: CDR1 LGHNA, CDR2 YNFKEQ. The germline V and J ends were trimmed by 1 base and 2 bases, with 14 bases remaining between them. There are 16 residues in the CDR3.

There are many counts of this clonotype. The chain recombines TRBV20-1 with TRBJ1-1; tentatively, D is TRBD1 (5 bases). This CDR3 comprises 15 residues. Trimming removed 0 bases at V and 0 bases at J, with 11 bases between. Germline V gene lookup returns CDR1 DFQATT and CDR2 SNEGSKA (reference sequence). The CDR3, as DNA: TGCAGTGCTAGAGATTCGGACACTTTGAACACTGAAGCTTTCTTT. It translates to CSARDSDTLNTEAFF.

This clonotype was observed a few times. V and J are TRBV4-2 and TRBJ2-3; 9 bases align to TRBD2. The CDR3 covers 18 residues. J was trimmed by 4 bases and V by 1 base; bases with no gene match: 12. Germline V gene sequence: CDR1 LGHNA, CDR2 YNFKEQ. The CDR3 DNA follows: TGTGCCAGCAGCCAAGGGGAATATAGCGGGGGAAAGTCAGATACGCAGTATTTT. As protein: CASSQGEYSGGKSDTQYF.

With respect to this clonotype: The junction differs from germline at one of its ends, possibly a read error. This sequence joins TRBV20-1 and TRBJ1-4; possible D gene TRBD1, 5 bases. Germline V CDR1 and CDR2: DFQATT, SNEGSKA (reference sequence). The CDR3 length is 16 residues. The CDR3 DNA sequence: TGTCCGGGGTGCCCCTGGGGACTCCTAACTAATGAAAAACTGTTTTTT. Protein: CPGCPWGLLTNEKLFF.

This chain joins TRBV4-1 and TRBJ2-7, with no clear D. The CDR3 runs to 15 residues. Germline V lookup: CDR1 MGHRA, CDR2 YSYEKL. Trimming stripped 0 bases from V and 2 bases from J, with 11 bases between. CDR3 loop: CASSQERAQPYEQYF. CDR3 sequence (DNA): TGCGCCAGCAGCCAAGAACGTGCCCAACCCTACGAGCAGTACTTC.

Comments on this clonotype: With a much larger clone just one base away, this may be a read error. V gene TRBV20-1 combines with J gene TRBJ2-3, with TRBD2 matching over 9 bases. This CDR3 is 17 amino acids long. Trimming cost V 4 bases and J 2 bases; bases outside gene matches: 13. Germline V gene data show CDR1 as DFQATT and CDR2 as SNEGSKA (reference sequence). The CDR3 region is CSAIRTSESFSTDTQYF. For the CDR3, the DNA is TGCAGTGCTATACGGACTAGCGAGAGTTTCTCCACAGATACGCAGTATTTT.

V and J are TRBV12-3 or TRBV12-4 and TRBJ2-5; D is ambiguous. V gave up 2 bases and J gave up 2 bases, with 6 bases separating them. The CDR3 extends over 13 amino acids. CDR3 region: CASSLNTQETQYF. CDR3 in DNA: TGTGCCAGCAGTTTAAACACACAAGAGACCCAGTACTTC.